These T cell receptor beta chains were read from a single sample in a study of Ad26.COV2.S vaccination and SARS-CoV-2 variants. The repertoire was sequenced with immunoSEQ multiplex PCR; TCRdb's copy has only in-frame clones and lacks some. The sample records over 110,000 clones, approximately 90% being singletons. The sequencing used peripheral blood, collected after recovery from COVID-19. Every receptor here comes from a human donor who had recovered from COVID-19. Both conserved end residues are part of each CDR3. A D gene is named only where the DNA matches it firmly. The listing skips clone size in some rows; elsewhere it reads once, few, many or a size class.

D gene: TRBD1
J gene: TRBJ2-2
V gene: TRBV6-2/TRBV6-3
clone size: -
CDR3 protein: CASSYGTANTGELFF
CDR3 DNA: TGTGCCAGCAGTTACGGGACAGCGAACACCGGGGAGCTGTTTTTT

D gene: -
J gene: TRBJ1-2
V gene: TRBV28
clone size: once
CDR3 protein: CASSRLGAGGYGYTF
CDR3 DNA: TGTGCCAGCAGTCGCCTAGGGGCCGGGGGCTATGGCTACACCTTC

D gene: -
J gene: TRBJ1-2
V gene: TRBV7-2
clone size: -
CDR3 protein: CASSLVGVYNYGYTF
CDR3 DNA: TGTGCCAGCAGCTTAGTTGGGGTGTATAACTATGGCTACACCTTC

D gene: -
J gene: TRBJ1-5
V gene: TRBV19
clone size: -
CDR3 protein: CASSYAGPNQPQHF
CDR3 DNA: TGTGCCAGTAGCTACGCTGGGCCCAATCAGCCCCAGCATTTT

D gene: -
J gene: TRBJ2-1
V gene: TRBV7-9
clone size: -
CDR3 protein: CASSLAPGHEQFF
CDR3 DNA: TGTGCCAGCAGCTTAGCCCCCGGGCATGAGCAGTTCTTC

D gene: -
J gene: TRBJ2-1
V gene: TRBV19
clone size: -
CDR3 protein: CASSIDLGAGYNEQFF
CDR3 DNA: TGTGCCAGTAGTATAGATCTGGGGGCGGGCTACAATGAGCAGTTCTTC

D gene: -
J gene: TRBJ1-2
V gene: TRBV5-4
clone size: -
CDR3 protein: CASSGTGLYGYTF
CDR3 DNA: TGTGCCAGCAGCGGGACCGGCCTTTATGGCTACACCTTC

D gene: -
J gene: TRBJ2-2
V gene: TRBV12-3/TRBV12-4
clone size: -
CDR3 protein: CASSTAGGGELFF
CDR3 DNA: TGTGCCAGCAGCACCGCCGGAGGCGGGGAGCTGTTTTTT

D gene: -
J gene: TRBJ1-1
V gene: TRBV10-2
clone size: few
CDR3 protein: CASPVPGEDTEAFF
CDR3 DNA: TGCGCCAGCCCCGTCCCAGGGGAAGACACTGAAGCTTTCTTT

D gene: TRBD2
J gene: TRBJ2-2
V gene: TRBV6-5
clone size: -
CDR3 protein: CASSPLADWSGELFF
CDR3 DNA: TGTGCCAGCAGTCCTCTAGCGGATTGGTCCGGGGAGCTGTTTTTT

D gene: -
J gene: TRBJ2-3
V gene: TRBV18
clone size: -
CDR3 protein: CASSPVTDTQYF
CDR3 DNA: TGTGCCAGCTCACCAGTCACAGATACGCAGTATTTT

D gene: -
J gene: TRBJ2-3
V gene: TRBV7-2
clone size: -
CDR3 protein: CASSQYTDTQYF
CDR3 DNA: TGTGCCAGCAGCCAGTACACAGATACGCAGTATTTT

D gene: -
J gene: TRBJ2-7
V gene: TRBV6-4
clone size: -
CDR3 protein: CASSPSGSGAGQYF
CDR3 DNA: TGTGCCAGCAGTCCCAGCGGGTCCGGCGCTGGGCAGTACTTC

D gene: TRBD1
J gene: TRBJ2-1
V gene: TRBV7-8
clone size: -
CDR3 protein: CASSSSFPGGNEQFF
CDR3 DNA: TGTGCCAGCAGCTCCTCTTTCCCAGGGGGCAATGAGCAGTTCTTC

D gene: -
J gene: TRBJ2-6
V gene: TRBV29-1
clone size: -
CDR3 protein: CSVDMGTGANVLTF
CDR3 DNA: TGCAGCGTTGATATGGGGACCGGGGCCAACGTCCTGACTTTC

D gene: -
J gene: TRBJ2-7
V gene: TRBV1
clone size: -
CDR3 protein: CTSSPEPEYF
CDR3 DNA: TGCACCAGCTCCCCCGAGCCCGAGTACTTC

D gene: -
J gene: TRBJ1-5
V gene: TRBV5-5
clone size: many
CDR3 protein: CASRQVPGDNQPQHF
CDR3 DNA: TGTGCCAGCAGGCAAGTTCCAGGGGACAATCAGCCCCAGCATTTT

D gene: -
J gene: TRBJ2-3
V gene: TRBV9
clone size: -
CDR3 protein: CASSPRLADTDTQYF
CDR3 DNA: TGTGCCAGCAGCCCGCGATTAGCGGACACAGATACGCAGTATTTT

D gene: TRBD2
J gene: TRBJ2-7
V gene: TRBV7-6
clone size: -
CDR3 protein: CASSSSGGPIEQYF
CDR3 DNA: TGTGCCAGCAGCTCGTCGGGGGGGCCGATCGAGCAGTACTTC

D gene: TRBD2
J gene: TRBJ2-1
V gene: TRBV15
clone size: -
CDR3 protein: CATGRRGTNEQFF
CDR3 DNA: TGTGCCACCGGGCGGCGGGGGACTAATGAGCAGTTCTTC

D gene: -
J gene: TRBJ2-6
V gene: TRBV7-6
clone size: -
CDR3 protein: CASSLDGRQASGANVLTF
CDR3 DNA: TGTGCCAGCAGCTTAGATGGTCGACAGGCCTCTGGGGCCAACGTCCTGACTTTC

D gene: -
J gene: TRBJ1-4
V gene: TRBV7-6
clone size: few
CDR3 protein: CASSLEPATNEKLFF
CDR3 DNA: TGTGCCAGCAGCTTAGAGCCAGCAACTAATGAAAAACTGTTTTTT

D gene: -
J gene: TRBJ2-7
V gene: TRBV10-2
clone size: -
CDR3 protein: CASSVGVAYEQYF
CDR3 DNA: TGCGCCAGCAGTGTAGGCGTTGCCTACGAGCAGTACTTC

D gene: -
J gene: TRBJ1-3
V gene: TRBV4-1
clone size: -
CDR3 protein: CASSQGQGGVNGNTIYF
CDR3 DNA: TGCGCCAGCAGCCAAGGGCAAGGGGGGGTAAATGGAAACACCATATATTTT

D gene: -
J gene: TRBJ2-1
V gene: TRBV25-1
clone size: -
CDR3 protein: CASSEWQNSYNEQFF
CDR3 DNA: TGTGCCAGCAGTGAATGGCAGAACTCCTACAATGAGCAGTTCTTC

D gene: -
J gene: TRBJ2-7
V gene: TRBV28
clone size: -
CDR3 protein: CASSLITGRPPYEQYF
CDR3 DNA: TGTGCCAGCAGTTTAATTACAGGCCGCCCCCCCTACGAGCAGTACTTC

D gene: TRBD2
J gene: TRBJ2-3
V gene: TRBV11-2
clone size: -
CDR3 protein: CASSPSGGNTDTQYF
CDR3 DNA: TGTGCCAGCAGCCCGAGCGGGGGAAACACAGATACGCAGTATTTT

D gene: -
J gene: TRBJ2-5
V gene: TRBV5-4
clone size: -
CDR3 protein: CATRTERNSETQYF
CDR3 DNA: TGTGCCACCAGGACGGAAAGAAACTCAGAGACCCAGTACTTC

D gene: -
J gene: TRBJ1-1
V gene: TRBV7-2
clone size: -
CDR3 protein: CASSFKGLGATEAFF
CDR3 DNA: TGTGCCAGCAGCTTTAAGGGCTTAGGCGCAACTGAAGCTTTCTTT

D gene: -
J gene: TRBJ2-1
V gene: TRBV4-1
clone size: -
CDR3 protein: CASSQEGGRSSYNEQFF
CDR3 DNA: TGCGCCAGCAGCCAAGAAGGAGGCAGGAGCTCCTACAATGAGCAGTTCTTC

D gene: TRBD1
J gene: TRBJ1-6
V gene: TRBV7-2
clone size: -
CDR3 protein: CASSPDRGTSSLHF
CDR3 DNA: TGTGCCAGCAGTCCTGACAGGGGTACTTCTTCCCTCCACTTT

D gene: TRBD1
J gene: TRBJ1-4
V gene: TRBV28
clone size: -
CDR3 protein: CASSSQGVTNEKLFF
CDR3 DNA: TGTGCCAGCAGTTCGCAGGGGGTAACTAATGAAAAACTGTTTTTT

D gene: -
J gene: TRBJ2-1
V gene: TRBV29-1
clone size: once
CDR3 protein: CSVEDPRRERDNEQFF
CDR3 DNA: TGCAGCGTTGAAGATCCACGGCGAGAACGCGACAATGAGCAGTTCTTC

D gene: -
J gene: TRBJ2-7
V gene: TRBV27
clone size: -
CDR3 protein: CASSPRLGLVYEQYF
CDR3 DNA: TGTGCCAGCAGTCCACGGTTGGGTTTGGTTTACGAGCAGTACTTC

D gene: -
J gene: TRBJ2-2
V gene: TRBV6-5
clone size: -
CDR3 protein: CASSVGWDTGELFF
CDR3 DNA: TGTGCCAGCAGCGTCGGATGGGACACCGGGGAGCTGTTTTTT

D gene: -
J gene: TRBJ1-3
V gene: TRBV28
clone size: -
CDR3 protein: CASSPTGISGSGNTIYF
CDR3 DNA: TGTGCCAGCTCACCAACAGGCATATCGGGTTCTGGAAACACCATATATTTT

D gene: -
J gene: TRBJ1-6
V gene: TRBV7-2
clone size: -
CDR3 protein: CASAQDAVSYNSPLHF
CDR3 DNA: TGTGCCAGCGCCCAGGACGCCGTTTCCTATAATTCACCCCTCCACTTT

D gene: TRBD2
J gene: TRBJ2-7
V gene: TRBV6-5
clone size: -
CDR3 protein: CASNTAGGYEQYF
CDR3 DNA: TGTGCCAGCAACACGGCGGGGGGTTACGAGCAGTACTTC

D gene: TRBD1
J gene: TRBJ1-2
V gene: TRBV28
clone size: -
CDR3 protein: CASSLVRGEGADYGYTF
CDR3 DNA: TGTGCCAGCAGTCTCGTAAGGGGGGAGGGGGCGGACTATGGCTACACCTTC

D gene: -
J gene: TRBJ1-5
V gene: TRBV28
clone size: -
CDR3 protein: CASSFAGASDQPQHF
CDR3 DNA: TGTGCCAGCAGTTTTGCGGGGGCGAGCGATCAGCCCCAGCATTTT

D gene: -
J gene: TRBJ1-2
V gene: TRBV6-6
clone size: -
CDR3 protein: CASSYPRDKDGYTF
CDR3 DNA: TGTGCCAGCAGTTACCCCCGGGACAAGGACGGCTACACCTTC

D gene: -
J gene: TRBJ1-2
V gene: TRBV18
clone size: -
CDR3 protein: CASSPGGNYGYTF
CDR3 DNA: TGTGCCAGCTCACCCGGGGGCAACTATGGCTACACCTTC

D gene: -
J gene: TRBJ2-1
V gene: TRBV6-6
clone size: -
CDR3 protein: CASSTTSRPVYNEQFF
CDR3 DNA: TGTGCCAGCAGTACCACCAGTCGTCCAGTATACAATGAGCAGTTCTTC

D gene: TRBD1
J gene: TRBJ2-3
V gene: TRBV7-8
clone size: -
CDR3 protein: CASSLGWTGRDTQYF
CDR3 DNA: TGTGCCAGCAGCTTAGGGTGGACAGGGAGGGATACGCAGTATTTT

D gene: -
J gene: TRBJ2-3
V gene: TRBV4-3
clone size: once
CDR3 protein: CASSPRPGGTDTQYF
CDR3 DNA: TGCGCCAGCAGCCCGCGACCGGGGGGCACAGATACGCAGTATTTT

D gene: TRBD2
J gene: TRBJ2-3
V gene: TRBV3-1/TRBV3-2
clone size: -
CDR3 protein: CASSQRGGLAGTDTQYF
CDR3 DNA: TGTGCCAGCAGCCAAAGGGGGGGACTAGCGGGCACAGATACGCAGTATTTT

D gene: -
J gene: TRBJ2-2
V gene: TRBV19
clone size: -
CDR3 protein: CATKSSPNPSTGELFF
CDR3 DNA: TGTGCCACCAAAAGTAGCCCGAATCCGTCTACCGGGGAGCTGTTTTTT

D gene: -
J gene: TRBJ1-3
V gene: TRBV4-1
clone size: -
CDR3 protein: CASSQAVVPGNTIYF
CDR3 DNA: TGCGCCAGCAGCCAAGCGGTCGTTCCCGGAAACACCATATATTTT

D gene: -
J gene: TRBJ2-1
V gene: TRBV28
clone size: -
CDR3 protein: CASSLSGAAVGYNEQFF
CDR3 DNA: TGTGCCAGCAGTTTATCAGGGGCCGCGGTAGGATACAATGAGCAGTTCTTC

D gene: TRBD1
J gene: TRBJ1-2
V gene: TRBV5-1
clone size: few
CDR3 protein: CASSFQLTGGDGYTF
CDR3 DNA: TGCGCCAGCAGCTTCCAACTGACAGGGGGCGATGGCTACACCTTC

D gene: -
J gene: TRBJ1-2
V gene: TRBV10-2
clone size: few
CDR3 protein: CASSVDRSTNYGYTF
CDR3 DNA: TGCGCCAGCAGCGTTGACAGGTCAACTAACTATGGCTACACCTTC

D gene: -
J gene: TRBJ1-2
V gene: TRBV28
clone size: -
CDR3 protein: CASGSGYGYTF
CDR3 DNA: TGTGCTTCGGGGTCAGGTTATGGCTACACCTTC

D gene: TRBD1
J gene: TRBJ2-7
V gene: TRBV6-5
clone size: once
CDR3 protein: CASSGQGGREQYF
CDR3 DNA: TGTGCCAGCAGCGGACAGGGGGGGAGGGAGCAGTACTTC

D gene: TRBD2
J gene: TRBJ2-7
V gene: TRBV12-5
clone size: few
CDR3 protein: CASGTSGGYEQYF
CDR3 DNA: TGTGCTAGTGGGACTAGCGGGGGATACGAGCAGTACTTC

D gene: -
J gene: TRBJ2-1
V gene: TRBV6-5
clone size: -
CDR3 protein: CASSTTSSTEQFF
CDR3 DNA: TGTGCCAGCAGTACGACTAGTTCGACTGAGCAGTTCTTC